The 16 T cell receptor beta chains below all came from one sample that was sequenced in a study of PD-1 blockade in classical Hodgkin lymphoma (dated by TCRdb to about 2020). The library was obtained by the immunoSEQ multiplex PCR assay. Held by TCRdb, this immuneACCESS table contains in-frame sequences only and omits some clones. Under half of the omission traces to an unresolved V gene where checked; the cause of the rest is unknown. The sample includes approximately 18,000 clones, with approximately 80% observed a single time. Around 40% of the sample goes to the ten largest clones. Sample time point, as interpreted from the label and publication: cycle 4 day 1 (C4D1), after about 6 weeks of nivolumab. Every trial patient had relapsed following autologous stem cell transplantation, and prior brentuximab vedotin exposure was what differed among cohorts A, B and C. Material: peripheral blood mononuclear cells (PBMCs), obtained before the fourth cycle of nivolumab. All receptors come from a human donor with classical Hodgkin lymphoma.

This rearrangement joins TRBV9 to TRBJ1-1, with D possibly being TRBD1 (5 bases). Trimming stripped 0 bases from V and 9 bases from J, with 15 bases between. The CDR3 consists of 14 residues. Germline V gives CDR1 SGDLS, CDR2 YYNGEE. The CDR3 DNA sequence: TGTGCCAGCAGCGTAGCTCAGGGCGGGGGACAAGCTTTCTTT. Encoded protein: CASSVAQGGGQAFF. Together with reference TRBV9 and TRBJ1-1, the CDR3 gives the full variable domain: DSGVTQTPKHLITATGQRVTLRCSPRSGDLSVYWYQQSLDQGLQFLIQYYNGEERAKGNILERFSAQQFPDLHSELNLSSLELGDSALYFCASSVAQGGGQAFFGQGTRLTVV.

This clone appeared once. This chain links TRBV4-1 with TRBJ2-2; D ambiguous. The length of the CDR3 is 17 residues. Per germline, CDR1 MGHRA and CDR2 YSYEKL. Trimming cost V 1 base and J 0 bases, with 12 bases left between them. The CDR3 bases are TGCGCCAGCAGCCAAGTAATAGAGATTTCGAACACCGGGGAGCTGTTTTTT. Its protein is CASSQVIEISNTGELFF.

The rearrangement joins TRBV30 to TRBJ2-1, with TRBD2 identical over 11 bases. The germline gives CDR1 GTSNPN, CDR2 SVGIG (reference sequence). J lost 0 bases, V lost 1 base, and 8 bases had no gene match. CDR3 length: 18 amino acids. The CDR3 DNA follows: TGTGCCTGGAGTGGCATTAGCGGGGGGGCTAGCTCCTACAATGAGCAGTTCTTC. It translates to CAWSGISGGASSYNEQFF.

CDR3 DNA sequence: TGTGCCAGCAGCCAAATATATCAGGTAGAAGGGCAGTTCTTC. Translated, it gives CASSQIYQVEGQFF. The chain carries TRBV11-2 and TRBJ2-1, with D unresolved. Germline V gives CDR1 SGHAT, CDR2 FQNNGV. This CDR3 has 14 amino acids. The germline V and J ends were trimmed by 5 bases and 12 bases, with 20 bases remaining between them.

The chain couples TRBV4-1 to TRBJ1-2; the match to TRBD1 covers 7 bases. V shed 0 bases and J 4 bases; nucleotides not matched to a gene: 11. The CDR3 spans 17 residues. Germline V CDR1 and CDR2: MGHRA, YSYEKL. CDR3 nucleotide sequence: TGCGCCAGCAGCCAAGATCCCGGCGGGGACAGCTTCTATGGCTACACCTTC. Protein: CASSQDPGGDSFYGYTF.

V and J are TRBV11-3 and TRBJ1-5; D perhaps matches TRBD1 (5 bases). Trimming removed 5 bases from V and 2 bases from J, with 10 bases in between. The CDR3 loop spans 14 amino acids. The germline CDR1 and CDR2 sequences are SGHNT and YENEEA. CDR3 nucleotides: TGTGCCAGCAGCAAGGGAGGGGGCAATCAGCCCCAGCATTTT. Translated: CASSKGGGNQPQHF.

J is TRBJ1-3 and V is TRBV9; D call uncertain. The CDR3 has 14 amino acids. The germline gives CDR1 SGDLS, CDR2 YYNGEE. V dropped 2 bases and J dropped 0 bases, with 6 bases sitting between them. Here the CDR3 reads CASSVGYSGNTIYF. CDR3 bases: TGTGCCAGCAGCGTCGGTTACTCTGGAAACACCATATATTTT.

This chain uses TRBV11-3 with TRBJ2-7, with D uncertain. From germline, CDR1 is SGHNT and CDR2 YENEEA. The CDR3 has 13 amino acids. With 1 base removed from V and 6 bases from J, the gap between germline ends came to 10 bases. In nucleotides, the CDR3 is TGTGCCAGCAGCTTAGGCACGCTTGGCGAGCAGTACTTC. Its translation is CASSLGTLGEQYF.

This clone came up a few times. The chain carries TRBV2 and TRBJ2-3, with 11 bases matching TRBD2. The CDR3 length is 18 residues. The germline V gene has CDR1 SNHLY and CDR2 FYNNEI. With 2 bases clipped from V and 4 bases from J, the junction kept 11 bases outside the gene matches. CDR3 sequence: CASSENPPGTSGPDTQYF. CDR3 DNA sequence: TGTGCCAGCAGTGAAAACCCGCCAGGGACTAGCGGCCCAGATACGCAGTATTTT.

The genes are TRBV6-6 and TRBJ2-7; the D gene is possibly TRBD1 (6 bases). The ends were cut back, 0 bases at V and 10 bases at J, with 16 bases in the middle. Germline V gives CDR1 MNHNY, CDR2 SVGAGI (reference sequence). This CDR3 comprises 14 residues. The CDR3 sequence is CASSYSRDIVAQYF. In nucleotides, the CDR3 is TGTGCCAGCAGTTACTCGAGGGACATAGTGGCCCAGTACTTC.

The CDR3 sequence: CASSSNRDRGHEQYF. CDR3 coding DNA: TGTGCCAGCAGCTCAAACCGGGACAGGGGGCACGAGCAGTACTTC. This rearrangement joins TRBV7-3 to TRBJ2-7, with TRBD1 matching over 12 bases. Germline CDR1 reads SGHTA; CDR2 reads FQGTGA. The CDR3 is 15 amino acids. V lost 4 bases to trimming and J lost 5 bases; unmatched junction nucleotides: 6.

This sequence joins TRBV19 and TRBJ1-2, with D unresolved. The CDR3 loop spans 13 amino acids. The ends were cut back, 3 bases at V and 8 bases at J, with 13 bases in the middle. The germline CDR1 and CDR2 sequences are LNHDA and SQIVND (reference sequence). This CDR3 reads CASSITTPRGYTF. The CDR3 bases are TGTGCCAGTAGTATTACGACCCCTCGAGGCTACACCTTC.

This clone ranks as medium-sized. The chain employs TRBV27 and TRBJ2-1; 7 bases are shared with TRBD2. This CDR3 comprises 16 residues. Trimming took 2 bases from V and 5 from J; bases not matched to a gene: 9. Germline V gives CDR1 MNHEY, CDR2 SMNVEV (reference sequence). For the CDR3, the DNA is TGTGCCAGCAGTTTACCTCTGGGGGGGGGAAACAATGAGCAGTTCTTC. Translation: CASSLPLGGGNNEQFF.

The chain is built from TRBV9 and TRBJ1-2; D gene unclear. The V end was cut by 0 bases, the J end by 8 bases, with 11 bases between. This CDR3 contains 13 residues. The germline gives CDR1 SGDLS, CDR2 YYNGEE. CDR3 protein: CASSVDQLWGYTF. The CDR3 DNA is TGTGCCAGCAGCGTAGACCAGCTTTGGGGCTACACCTTC.

This clone turned up a few times. V gene TRBV6-6 combines with J gene TRBJ2-2; tentative D call: TRBD1 (6 bases). This CDR3 is built from 12 residues. The V and J ends lost 8 bases and 5 bases respectively, with 9 bases between them. Germline CDR1 and CDR2: MNHNY and SVGAGI (reference sequence). CDR3 sequence (DNA): TGTGCCAGCGTACAGGGAACCGGGGAGCTGTTTTTT. Amino acid sequence: CASVQGTGELFF.

In this sample, this clone turned up once. The gene calls are TRBV7-9 and TRBJ2-1; D remains ambiguous. This CDR3 spans 16 amino acids. V was shortened by 0 bases and J by 1 base, with 10 bases between the two germline ends. CDR1 and CDR2 from the germline V gene are SEHNR and FQNEAQ (reference sequence). Written as DNA, the CDR3 is TGTGCCAGCAGCTTAGCTGTAAGCTATTCCTACAATGAGCAGTTCTTC. It translates to CASSLAVSYSYNEQFF.